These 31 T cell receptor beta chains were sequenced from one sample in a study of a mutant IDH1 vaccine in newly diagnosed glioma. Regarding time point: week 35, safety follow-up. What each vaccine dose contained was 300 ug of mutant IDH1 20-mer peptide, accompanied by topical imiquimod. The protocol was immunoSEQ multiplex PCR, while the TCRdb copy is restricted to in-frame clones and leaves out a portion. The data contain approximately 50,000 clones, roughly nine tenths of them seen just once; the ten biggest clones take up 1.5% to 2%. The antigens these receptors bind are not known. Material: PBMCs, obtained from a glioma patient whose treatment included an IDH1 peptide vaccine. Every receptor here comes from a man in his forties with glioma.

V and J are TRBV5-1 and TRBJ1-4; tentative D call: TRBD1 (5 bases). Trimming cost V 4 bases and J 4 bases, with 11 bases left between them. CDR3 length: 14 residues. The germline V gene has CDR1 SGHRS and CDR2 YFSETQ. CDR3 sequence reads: CASSRTGGNEKLFF. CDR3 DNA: TGCGCCAGCAGCCGAACGGGGGGTAATGAAAAACTGTTTTTT.

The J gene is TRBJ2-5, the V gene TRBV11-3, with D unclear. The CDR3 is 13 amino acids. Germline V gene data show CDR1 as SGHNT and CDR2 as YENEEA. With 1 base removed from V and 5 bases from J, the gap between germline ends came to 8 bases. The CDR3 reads CASSLGPQETQYF. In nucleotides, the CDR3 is TGTGCCAGCAGCTTAGGACCCCAGGAGACCCAGTACTTC.

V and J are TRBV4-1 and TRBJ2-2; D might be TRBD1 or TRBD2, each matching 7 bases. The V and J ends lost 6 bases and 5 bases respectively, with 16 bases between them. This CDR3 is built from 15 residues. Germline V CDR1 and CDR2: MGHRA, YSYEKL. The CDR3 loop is CASRRGQGGTGELFF. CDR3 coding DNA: TGCGCCAGCAGGCGAGGGCAGGGGGGGACCGGGGAGCTGTTTTTT.

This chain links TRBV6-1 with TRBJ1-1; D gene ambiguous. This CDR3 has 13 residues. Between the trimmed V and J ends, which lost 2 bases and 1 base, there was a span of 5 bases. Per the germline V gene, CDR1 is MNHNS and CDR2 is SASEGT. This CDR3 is CASSEQENTEAFF. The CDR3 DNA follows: TGTGCCAGCAGTGAACAGGAGAACACTGAAGCTTTCTTT.

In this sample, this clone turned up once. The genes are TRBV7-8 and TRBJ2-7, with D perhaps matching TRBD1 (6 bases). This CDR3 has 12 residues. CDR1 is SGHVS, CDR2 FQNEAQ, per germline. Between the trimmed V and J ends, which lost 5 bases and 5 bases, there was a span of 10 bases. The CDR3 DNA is TGTGCCAGCAGCCGCAGGGGCAACGAGCAGTACTTC. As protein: CASSRRGNEQYF.

This chain's CDR3 is CASSRGPSNEKLFF. CDR3 DNA: TGTGCCAGCAGCAGGGGCCCTAGTAATGAAAAACTGTTTTTT. The gene calls are TRBV7-9 and TRBJ1-4; TRBD1 is a possible D gene (5 bases). Germline lookup yields CDR1 SEHNR and CDR2 FQNEAQ (reference sequence). This CDR3 spans 14 amino acids. Deletions cut 5 bases from V and 4 bases from J, with 11 bases between.

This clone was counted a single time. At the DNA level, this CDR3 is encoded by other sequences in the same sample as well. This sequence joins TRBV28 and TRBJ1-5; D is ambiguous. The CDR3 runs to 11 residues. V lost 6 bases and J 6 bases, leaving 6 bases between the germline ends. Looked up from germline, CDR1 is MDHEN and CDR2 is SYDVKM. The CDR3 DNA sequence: TGTGCCAGCAGCAGTGGTCAGCCCCAGCATTTT. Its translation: CASSSGQPQHF.

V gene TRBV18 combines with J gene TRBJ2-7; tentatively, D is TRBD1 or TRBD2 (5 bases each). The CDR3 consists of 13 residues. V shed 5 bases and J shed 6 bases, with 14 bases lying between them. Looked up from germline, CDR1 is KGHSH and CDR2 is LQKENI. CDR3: CASSGDLGSEQYF. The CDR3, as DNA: TGTGCCAGCTCAGGGGACCTGGGCAGCGAGCAGTACTTC.

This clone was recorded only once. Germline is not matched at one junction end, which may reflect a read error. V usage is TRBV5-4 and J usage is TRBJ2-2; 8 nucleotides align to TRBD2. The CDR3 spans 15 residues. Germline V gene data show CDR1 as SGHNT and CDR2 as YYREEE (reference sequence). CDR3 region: CASGLSGTSTGELFF. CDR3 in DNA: TGTGCCAGCGGCTTGTCCGGGACTAGCACCGGGGAGCTGTTTTTT.

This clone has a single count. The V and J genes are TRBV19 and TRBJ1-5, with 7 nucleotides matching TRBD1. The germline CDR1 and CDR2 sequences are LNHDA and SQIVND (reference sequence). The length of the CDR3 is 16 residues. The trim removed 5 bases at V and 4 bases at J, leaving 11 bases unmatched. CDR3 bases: TGTGCCAGTAGTCCGCGCGACAGGGCGGGAAATCAGCCCCAGCATTTT. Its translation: CASSPRDRAGNQPQHF.

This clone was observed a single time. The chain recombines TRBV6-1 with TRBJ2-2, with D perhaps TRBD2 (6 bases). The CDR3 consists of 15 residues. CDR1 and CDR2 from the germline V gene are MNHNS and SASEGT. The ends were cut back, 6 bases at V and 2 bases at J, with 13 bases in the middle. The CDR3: CASSRSGYNTGELFF. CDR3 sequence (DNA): TGTGCCAGCAGCCGTAGCGGTTATAACACCGGGGAGCTGTTTTTT.

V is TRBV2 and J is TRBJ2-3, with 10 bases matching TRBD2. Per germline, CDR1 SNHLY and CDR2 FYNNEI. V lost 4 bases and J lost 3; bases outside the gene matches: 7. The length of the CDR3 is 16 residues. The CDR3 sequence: CASSALLAGRTDTQYF. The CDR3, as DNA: TGTGCCAGCAGTGCCCTACTAGCGGGGAGGACAGATACGCAGTATTTT.

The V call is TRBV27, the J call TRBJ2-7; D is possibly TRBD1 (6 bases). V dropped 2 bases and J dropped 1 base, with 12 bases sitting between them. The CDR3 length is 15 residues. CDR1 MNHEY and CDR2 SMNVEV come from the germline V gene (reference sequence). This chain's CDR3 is CASSLLGTRSYEQYF. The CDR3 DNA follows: TGTGCCAGCAGTTTACTAGGGACAAGGTCCTACGAGCAGTACTTC.

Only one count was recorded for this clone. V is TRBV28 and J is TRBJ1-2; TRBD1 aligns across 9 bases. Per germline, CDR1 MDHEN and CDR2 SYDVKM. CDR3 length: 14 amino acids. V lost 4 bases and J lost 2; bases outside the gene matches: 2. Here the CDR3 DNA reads TGTGCCAGCAGTTCCACAGGGGGCAACTATGGCTACACCTTC. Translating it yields CASSSTGGNYGYTF.

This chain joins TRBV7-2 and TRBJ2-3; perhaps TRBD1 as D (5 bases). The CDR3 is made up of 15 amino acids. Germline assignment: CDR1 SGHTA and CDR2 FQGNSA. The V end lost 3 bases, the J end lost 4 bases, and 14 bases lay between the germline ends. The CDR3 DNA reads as TGTGCCAGCAGCTTCAGGGCCAGCCCCCCAGATACGCAGTATTTT. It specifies CASSFRASPPDTQYF.

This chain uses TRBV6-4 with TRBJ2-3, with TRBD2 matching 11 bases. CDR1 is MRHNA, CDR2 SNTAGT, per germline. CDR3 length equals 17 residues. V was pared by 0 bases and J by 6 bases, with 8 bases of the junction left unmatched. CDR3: CASSDSRSLAGVDTQYF. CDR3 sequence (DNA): TGTGCCAGCAGTGACTCGAGGTCACTAGCGGGAGTGGATACGCAGTATTTT.

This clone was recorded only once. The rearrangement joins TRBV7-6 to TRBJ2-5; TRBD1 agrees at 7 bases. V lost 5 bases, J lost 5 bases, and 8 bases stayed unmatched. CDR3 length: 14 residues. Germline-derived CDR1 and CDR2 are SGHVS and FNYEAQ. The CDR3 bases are TGTGCCAGCAGCCCATCGGGACAGTTCGAGACCCAGTACTTC. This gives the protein CASSPSGQFETQYF.

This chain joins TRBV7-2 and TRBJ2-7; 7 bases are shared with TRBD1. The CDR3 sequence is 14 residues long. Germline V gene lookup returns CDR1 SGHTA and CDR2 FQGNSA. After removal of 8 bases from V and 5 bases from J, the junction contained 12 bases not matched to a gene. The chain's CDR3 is CASVKGQLRNEQYF. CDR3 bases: TGTGCCAGCGTGAAGGGACAGTTAAGAAACGAGCAGTACTTC. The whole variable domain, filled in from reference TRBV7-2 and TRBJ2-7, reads GAGVSQSPSNKVTEKGKDVELRCDPISGHTALYWYRQSLGQGLEFLIYFQGNSAPDKSGLPSDRFSAERTGGSVSTLTIQRTQQEDSAVYLCASVKGQLRNEQYFGPGTRLTVT.

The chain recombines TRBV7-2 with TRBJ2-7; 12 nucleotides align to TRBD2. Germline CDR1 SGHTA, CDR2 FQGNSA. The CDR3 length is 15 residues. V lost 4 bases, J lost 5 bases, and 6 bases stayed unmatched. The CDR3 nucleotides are TGTGCCAGCAGCTGGGCTAGCGGGAGGGAAGACGAGCAGTACTTC. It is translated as CASSWASGREDEQYF.

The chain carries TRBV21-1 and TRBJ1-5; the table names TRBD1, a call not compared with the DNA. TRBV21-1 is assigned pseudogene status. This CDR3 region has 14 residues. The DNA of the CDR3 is TGTGCCAGCAGTCCGGACAGGGAGTATCAGCCCCAGCATTTT. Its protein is CASSPDREYQPQHF.

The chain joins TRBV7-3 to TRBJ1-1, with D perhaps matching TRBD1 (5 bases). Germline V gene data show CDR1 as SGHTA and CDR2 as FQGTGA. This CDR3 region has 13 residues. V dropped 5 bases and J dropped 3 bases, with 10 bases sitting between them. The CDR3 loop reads CASSQGPYTEAFF. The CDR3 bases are TGTGCCAGCAGCCAGGGTCCCTACACTGAAGCTTTCTTT. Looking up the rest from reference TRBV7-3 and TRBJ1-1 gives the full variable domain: GAGVSQTPSNKVTEKGKYVELRCDPISGHTALYWYRQSLGQGPEFLIYFQGTGAADDSGLPNDRFFAVRPEGSVSTLKIQRTERGDSAVYLCASSQGPYTEAFFGQGTRLTVV.

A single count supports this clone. DNA for the CDR3: TGTGCCAGCAGCCAAAAGACAGGGGTAGACACTGAAGCTTTCTTT. Protein sequence: CASSQKTGVDTEAFF. The chain has TRBV5-6 and TRBJ1-1; 8 bases match TRBD1. Germline V gives CDR1 SGHDT, CDR2 YYEEEE. Trimming took 4 bases from V and 3 from J; bases not matched to a gene: 8. This CDR3 has 15 amino acids.

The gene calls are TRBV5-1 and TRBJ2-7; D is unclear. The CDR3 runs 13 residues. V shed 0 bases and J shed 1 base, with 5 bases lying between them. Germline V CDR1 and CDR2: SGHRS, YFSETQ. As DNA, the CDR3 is TGCGCCAGCAGCTTGGCCGGGTCCTACGAGCAGTACTTC. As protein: CASSLAGSYEQYF.

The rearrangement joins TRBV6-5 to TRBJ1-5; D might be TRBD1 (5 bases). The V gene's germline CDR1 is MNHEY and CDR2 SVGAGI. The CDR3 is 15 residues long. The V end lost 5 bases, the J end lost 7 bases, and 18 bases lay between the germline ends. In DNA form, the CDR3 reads TGTGCCAGCAGTCCCCGGGAGGGGCGAAGACAGCCCCAGCATTTT. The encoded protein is CASSPREGRRQPQHF.

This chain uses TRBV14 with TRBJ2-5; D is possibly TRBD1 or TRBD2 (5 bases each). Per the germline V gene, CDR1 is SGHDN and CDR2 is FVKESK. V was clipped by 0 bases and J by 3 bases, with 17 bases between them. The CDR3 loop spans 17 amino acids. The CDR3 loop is CASSQERGLQNKETQYF. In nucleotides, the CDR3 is TGTGCCAGCAGCCAAGAGAGGGGTTTACAGAATAAAGAGACCCAGTACTTC.

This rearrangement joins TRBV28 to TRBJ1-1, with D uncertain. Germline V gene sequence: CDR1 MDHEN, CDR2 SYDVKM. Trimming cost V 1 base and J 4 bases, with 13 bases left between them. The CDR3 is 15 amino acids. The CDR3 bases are TGTGCCAGCAGTTTATCTGGTGGCCCAGGCACTGAAGCTTTCTTT. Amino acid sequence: CASSLSGGPGTEAFF.

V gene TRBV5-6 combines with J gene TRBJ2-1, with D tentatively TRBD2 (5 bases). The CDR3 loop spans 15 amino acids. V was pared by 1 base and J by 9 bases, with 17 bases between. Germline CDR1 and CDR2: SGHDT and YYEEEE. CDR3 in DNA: TGTGCCAGCAGCTTGAGTTTTCGGGCTAGCCCTGAGCAGTTCTTC. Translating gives CASSLSFRASPEQFF.

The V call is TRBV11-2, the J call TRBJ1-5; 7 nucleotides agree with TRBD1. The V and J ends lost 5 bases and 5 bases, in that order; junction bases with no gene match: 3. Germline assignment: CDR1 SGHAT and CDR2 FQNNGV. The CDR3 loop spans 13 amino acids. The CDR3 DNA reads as TGTGCCAGCAGCCGCCAGGGGGATCAGCCCCAGCATTTT. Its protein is CASSRQGDQPQHF.

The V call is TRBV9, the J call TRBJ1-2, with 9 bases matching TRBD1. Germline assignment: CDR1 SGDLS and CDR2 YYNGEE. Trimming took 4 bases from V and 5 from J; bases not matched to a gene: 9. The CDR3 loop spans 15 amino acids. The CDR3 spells CASSSPGQGLYGYTF. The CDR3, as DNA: TGTGCCAGCAGCTCCCCGGGACAGGGTCTTTATGGCTACACCTTC.

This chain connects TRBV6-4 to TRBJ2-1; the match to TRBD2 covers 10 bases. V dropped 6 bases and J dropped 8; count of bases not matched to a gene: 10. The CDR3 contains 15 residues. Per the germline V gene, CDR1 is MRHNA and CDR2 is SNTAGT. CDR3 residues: CASSQSSGSGDEQFF. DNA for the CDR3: TGTGCCAGCAGCCAATCTAGCGGGAGCGGAGATGAGCAGTTCTTC.

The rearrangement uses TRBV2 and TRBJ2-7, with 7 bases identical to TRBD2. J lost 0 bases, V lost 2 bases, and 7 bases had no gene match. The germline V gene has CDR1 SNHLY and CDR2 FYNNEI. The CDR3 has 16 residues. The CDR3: CASSELAATVSYEQYF. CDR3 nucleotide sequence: TGTGCCAGCAGTGAACTAGCGGCTACAGTCTCCTACGAGCAGTACTTC.